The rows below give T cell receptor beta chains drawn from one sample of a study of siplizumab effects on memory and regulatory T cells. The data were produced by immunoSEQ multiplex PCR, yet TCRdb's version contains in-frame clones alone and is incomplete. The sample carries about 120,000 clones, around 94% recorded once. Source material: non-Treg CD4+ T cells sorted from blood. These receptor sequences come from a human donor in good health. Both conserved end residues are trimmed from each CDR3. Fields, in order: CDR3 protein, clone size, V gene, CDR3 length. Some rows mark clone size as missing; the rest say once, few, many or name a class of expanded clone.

cdr3_aa: ASSSVGTGGTYNEQF
clone_size: NA
v_call: TRBV7-9
cdr3_length: 15

cdr3_aa: ASSLRSEGPWGTQY
clone_size: NA
v_call: TRBV7-3
cdr3_length: 14

cdr3_aa: ASSLNPRGWVGNEQF
clone_size: NA
v_call: TRBV7-9
cdr3_length: 15

cdr3_aa: ASSFSRTTGEQY
clone_size: once
v_call: TRBV5-1
cdr3_length: 12

cdr3_aa: AWSGGSGETQY
clone_size: NA
v_call: TRBV30
cdr3_length: 11

cdr3_aa: ASGLVHGDTQY
clone_size: NA
v_call: TRBV12-5
cdr3_length: 11

cdr3_aa: ASGTAPSYEQY
clone_size: NA
v_call: TRBV19
cdr3_length: 11

cdr3_aa: ASSLLQYNSPLH
clone_size: NA
v_call: TRBV7-6
cdr3_length: 12

cdr3_aa: ASSLTTHRTADETQY
clone_size: NA
v_call: TRBV11-3
cdr3_length: 15

cdr3_aa: ASSLFWGTGSAEAF
clone_size: NA
v_call: TRBV7-9
cdr3_length: 14

cdr3_aa: ASSQASQGHTIY
clone_size: NA
v_call: TRBV4-2
cdr3_length: 12

cdr3_aa: ASSQVERTQY
clone_size: NA
v_call: TRBV14
cdr3_length: 10

cdr3_aa: ASSFGRSAGELF
clone_size: once
v_call: TRBV27
cdr3_length: 12

cdr3_aa: AFYLTSGRTGELF
clone_size: NA
v_call: TRBV30
cdr3_length: 13

cdr3_aa: ASSPGQTATNEKLF
clone_size: once
v_call: TRBV6-6
cdr3_length: 14

cdr3_aa: ASSPRGARGVYEQY
clone_size: NA
v_call: TRBV18
cdr3_length: 14

cdr3_aa: ASSSVTSGAPGGETQY
clone_size: NA
v_call: TRBV5-1
cdr3_length: 16

cdr3_aa: ASSPVDEQF
clone_size: NA
v_call: TRBV18
cdr3_length: 9

cdr3_aa: ASSVPDFPLAKNIQY
clone_size: NA
v_call: TRBV5-1
cdr3_length: 15

cdr3_aa: ASSLDLFGRSGPYEQY
clone_size: NA
v_call: TRBV5-1
cdr3_length: 16

cdr3_aa: ASRGLADSTDTQY
clone_size: NA
v_call: TRBV2
cdr3_length: 13

cdr3_aa: ASSPWTSLETQY
clone_size: NA
v_call: TRBV21-1
cdr3_length: 12

cdr3_aa: ASSSTSGDTQY
clone_size: NA
v_call: TRBV7-3
cdr3_length: 11

cdr3_aa: AMGEVTDTQY
clone_size: NA
v_call: TRBV10-3
cdr3_length: 10

cdr3_aa: ASTWGGYTGELF
clone_size: NA
v_call: TRBV5-1
cdr3_length: 12

cdr3_aa: ASSPQGNTEAF
clone_size: NA
v_call: TRBV7-2
cdr3_length: 11

cdr3_aa: ASSQGRGGNNEQF
clone_size: NA
v_call: TRBV4-1
cdr3_length: 13

cdr3_aa: ASSPDRVNTEAF
clone_size: NA
v_call: TRBV18
cdr3_length: 12

cdr3_aa: ASSTRETNYGYT
clone_size: NA
v_call: TRBV5-4
cdr3_length: 12

cdr3_aa: ASSLLNSPAF
clone_size: NA
v_call: TRBV7-2
cdr3_length: 10

cdr3_aa: ASSRSGSEETQY
clone_size: NA
v_call: TRBV5-1
cdr3_length: 12

cdr3_aa: ASSPKPGQGNEQY
clone_size: NA
v_call: TRBV18
cdr3_length: 13

cdr3_aa: ASSQDRDTYNSPLH
clone_size: NA
v_call: TRBV4-1
cdr3_length: 14

cdr3_aa: ASSYAWGIGTGELF
clone_size: NA
v_call: TRBV6-9
cdr3_length: 14

cdr3_aa: ASSFAGKNTGELF
clone_size: NA
v_call: TRBV5-6
cdr3_length: 13

cdr3_aa: ASSYTGRGTYEQY
clone_size: NA
v_call: TRBV7-9
cdr3_length: 13

cdr3_aa: ASSLGWQGRSGYT
clone_size: NA
v_call: TRBV11-2
cdr3_length: 13

cdr3_aa: ASSLTLTGEAEQY
clone_size: NA
v_call: TRBV18
cdr3_length: 13

cdr3_aa: ASRRTGHTEAF
clone_size: NA
v_call: TRBV6-5
cdr3_length: 11

cdr3_aa: ASSAVGTPVNTIY
clone_size: NA
v_call: TRBV6-1
cdr3_length: 13

cdr3_aa: ASSPTPGAAQPQH
clone_size: NA
v_call: TRBV5-1
cdr3_length: 13

cdr3_aa: ASTMDRYNYGYT
clone_size: once
v_call: TRBV6-5
cdr3_length: 12

cdr3_aa: ASSLQTGGRNQPQH
clone_size: NA
v_call: TRBV19
cdr3_length: 14

cdr3_aa: ASSTSGTGSYNEQF
clone_size: NA
v_call: TRBV19
cdr3_length: 14

cdr3_aa: ASSYEQAGGPEAF
clone_size: once
v_call: TRBV6-5
cdr3_length: 13

cdr3_aa: ASSRDGDRSNQPQH
clone_size: NA
v_call: TRBV5-6
cdr3_length: 14

cdr3_aa: ASIHTKKTSTDTQY
clone_size: NA
v_call: TRBV23-1
cdr3_length: 14

cdr3_aa: ASWALSGANVLT
clone_size: once
v_call: TRBV28
cdr3_length: 12

cdr3_aa: ASSPIAGTGRGTNTEAF
clone_size: NA
v_call: TRBV7-3
cdr3_length: 17

cdr3_aa: ASSYDWGAINEQF
clone_size: NA
v_call: TRBV6-5
cdr3_length: 13

cdr3_aa: ASSIESSWGELF
clone_size: NA
v_call: TRBV19
cdr3_length: 12

cdr3_aa: ASSLGQPGLPRDIQY
clone_size: NA
v_call: TRBV5-4
cdr3_length: 15

cdr3_aa: ASSFLSSSTDTQY
clone_size: NA
v_call: TRBV7-2
cdr3_length: 13

cdr3_aa: ASSSDGTGQETQY
clone_size: NA
v_call: TRBV7-9
cdr3_length: 13

cdr3_aa: VPSSGNTIY
clone_size: NA
v_call: TRBV20-1
cdr3_length: 9

cdr3_aa: ASSFGYEQY
clone_size: NA
v_call: TRBV6-1
cdr3_length: 9